This T cell receptor (beta chain) originates from a study of T cell responses to AZD1222 COVID-19 vaccine. Findings and limits, study-wide: Most donors were white British and more were female, and clonal diversity was possibly underestimated.

Profiling relied on immunoSEQ multiplex PCR, and the TCRdb table lists in-frame clones only, not all of them. The table has approximately 31,000 clones, around 89% seen once; the top ten hold around 15%. Concerning this clone: What it binds is not known.

The V segment lost 5 bases and the J segment 5 bases; nucleotides outside the gene matches: 4. The CDR3 extends over 13 amino acids. Sequencing used peripheral blood, obtained 28 days after the second AZD1222 dose. The clonotype originates from an adult who received the AZD1222 COVID-19 vaccine. This chain links TRBV12-3 or TRBV12-4 with TRBJ1-2; 8 bases map to TRBD1. In DNA, the CDR3 is TGTGCCAGCAGTCCAGACAGGGGATATGGCTACACCTTC. Residues: CASSPDRGYGYTF.